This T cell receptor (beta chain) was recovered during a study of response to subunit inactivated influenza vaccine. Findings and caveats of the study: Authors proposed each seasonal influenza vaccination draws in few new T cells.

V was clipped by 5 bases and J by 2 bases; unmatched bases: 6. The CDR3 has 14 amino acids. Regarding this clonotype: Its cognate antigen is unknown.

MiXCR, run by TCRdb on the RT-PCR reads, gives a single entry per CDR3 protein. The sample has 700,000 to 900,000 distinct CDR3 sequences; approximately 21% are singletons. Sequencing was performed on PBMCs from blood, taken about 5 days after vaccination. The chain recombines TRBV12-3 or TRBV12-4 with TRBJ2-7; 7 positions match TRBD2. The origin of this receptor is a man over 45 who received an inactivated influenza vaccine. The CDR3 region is CASSRAGKAYEQYF. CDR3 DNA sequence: TGTGCCAGCAGTCGAGCGGGAAAAGCCTACGAGCAGTACTTC.